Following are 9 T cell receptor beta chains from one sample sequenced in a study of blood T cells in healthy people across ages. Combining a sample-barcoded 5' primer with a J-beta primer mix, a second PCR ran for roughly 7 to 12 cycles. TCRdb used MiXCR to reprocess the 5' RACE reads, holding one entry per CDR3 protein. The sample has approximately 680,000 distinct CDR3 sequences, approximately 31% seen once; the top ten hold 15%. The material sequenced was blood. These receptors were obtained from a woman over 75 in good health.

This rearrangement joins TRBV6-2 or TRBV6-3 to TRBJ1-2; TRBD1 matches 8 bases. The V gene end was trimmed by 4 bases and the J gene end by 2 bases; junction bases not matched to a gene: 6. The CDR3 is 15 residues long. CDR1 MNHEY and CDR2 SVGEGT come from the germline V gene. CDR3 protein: CASSSTGVVNYGYTF. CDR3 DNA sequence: TGTGCCAGCAGTTCGACAGGGGTCGTGAACTATGGCTACACCTTC.

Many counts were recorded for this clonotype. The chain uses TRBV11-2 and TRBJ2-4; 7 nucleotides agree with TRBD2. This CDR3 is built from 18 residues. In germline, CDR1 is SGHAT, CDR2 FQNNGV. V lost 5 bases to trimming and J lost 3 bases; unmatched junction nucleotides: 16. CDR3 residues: CASSARDYPRSVKNIQYF. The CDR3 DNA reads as TGTGCCAGCAGCGCCCGGGACTATCCCCGTTCGGTCAAAAACATTCAGTACTTC. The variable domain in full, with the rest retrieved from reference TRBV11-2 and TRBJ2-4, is EAGVAQSPRYKIIEKRQSVAFWCNPISGHATLYWYQQILGQGPKLLIQFQNNGVVDDSQLPKDRFSAERLKGVDSTLKIQPAKLEDSAVYLCASSARDYPRSVKNIQYFGAGTRLSVL.

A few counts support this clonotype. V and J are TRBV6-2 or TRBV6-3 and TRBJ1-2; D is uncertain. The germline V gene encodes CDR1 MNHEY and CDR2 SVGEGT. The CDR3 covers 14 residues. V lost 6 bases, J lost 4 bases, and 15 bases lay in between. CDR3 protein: CASRPRVSSYGYTF. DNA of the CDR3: TGTGCCAGCAGACCCCGAGTCTCCAGCTATGGCTACACCTTC.

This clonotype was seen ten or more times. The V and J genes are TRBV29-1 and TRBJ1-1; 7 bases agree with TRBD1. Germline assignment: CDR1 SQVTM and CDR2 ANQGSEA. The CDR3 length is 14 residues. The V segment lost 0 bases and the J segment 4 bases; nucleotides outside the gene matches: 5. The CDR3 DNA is TGCAGCGTTGAAGACACGCAGGGGGTCACTGAAGCTTTCTTT. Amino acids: CSVEDTQGVTEAFF.

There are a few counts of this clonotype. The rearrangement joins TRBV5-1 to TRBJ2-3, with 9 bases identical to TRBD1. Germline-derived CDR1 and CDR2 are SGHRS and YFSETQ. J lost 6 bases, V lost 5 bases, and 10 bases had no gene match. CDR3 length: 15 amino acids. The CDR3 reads CASRKGQGNWDTQYF. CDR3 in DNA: TGCGCCAGCAGAAAGGGACAGGGAAATTGGGATACGCAGTATTTT.

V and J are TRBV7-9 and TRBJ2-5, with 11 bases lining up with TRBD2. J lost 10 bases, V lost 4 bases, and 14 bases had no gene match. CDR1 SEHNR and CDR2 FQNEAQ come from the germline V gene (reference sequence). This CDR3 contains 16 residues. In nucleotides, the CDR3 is TGTGCCAGCAGCTACGGTGGGAGACTAGCGGGGATTAGCCAGTACTTC. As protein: CASSYGGRLAGISQYF.

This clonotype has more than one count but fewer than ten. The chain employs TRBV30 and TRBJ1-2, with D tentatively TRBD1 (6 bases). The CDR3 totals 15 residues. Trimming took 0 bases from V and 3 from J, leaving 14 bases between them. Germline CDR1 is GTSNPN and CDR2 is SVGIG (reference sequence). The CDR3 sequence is CAWSVQGLSDYGYTF. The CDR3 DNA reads TGTGCCTGGAGTGTACAGGGTCTCTCGGACTATGGCTACACCTTC.

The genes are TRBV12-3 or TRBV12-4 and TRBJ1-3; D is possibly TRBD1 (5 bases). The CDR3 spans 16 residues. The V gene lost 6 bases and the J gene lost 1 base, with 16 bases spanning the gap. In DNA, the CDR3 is TGTGCCAGCAGACCAGCAGGGAGTTGGTCTGGAAACACCATATATTTT. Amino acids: CASRPAGSWSGNTIYF.

The CDR3, as DNA: TGTGCCAGCAGTTTTAGGGGGCACACTGAAGCTTTCTTT. It codes for CASSFRGHTEAFF. The rearrangement links TRBV28 to TRBJ1-1, with 7 positions matching TRBD1. J was trimmed by 3 bases and V by 3 bases; bases with no gene match: 1. Germline V gene data show CDR1 as MDHEN and CDR2 as SYDVKM. The CDR3 has 13 amino acids. The complete variable domain, with remaining parts taken from reference TRBV28 and TRBJ1-1, reads DVKVTQSSRYLVKRTGEKVFLECVQDMDHENMFWYRQDPGLGLRLIYFSYDVKMKEKGDIPEGYSVSREKKERFSLILESASTNQTSMYLCASSFRGHTEAFFGQGTRLTVV.